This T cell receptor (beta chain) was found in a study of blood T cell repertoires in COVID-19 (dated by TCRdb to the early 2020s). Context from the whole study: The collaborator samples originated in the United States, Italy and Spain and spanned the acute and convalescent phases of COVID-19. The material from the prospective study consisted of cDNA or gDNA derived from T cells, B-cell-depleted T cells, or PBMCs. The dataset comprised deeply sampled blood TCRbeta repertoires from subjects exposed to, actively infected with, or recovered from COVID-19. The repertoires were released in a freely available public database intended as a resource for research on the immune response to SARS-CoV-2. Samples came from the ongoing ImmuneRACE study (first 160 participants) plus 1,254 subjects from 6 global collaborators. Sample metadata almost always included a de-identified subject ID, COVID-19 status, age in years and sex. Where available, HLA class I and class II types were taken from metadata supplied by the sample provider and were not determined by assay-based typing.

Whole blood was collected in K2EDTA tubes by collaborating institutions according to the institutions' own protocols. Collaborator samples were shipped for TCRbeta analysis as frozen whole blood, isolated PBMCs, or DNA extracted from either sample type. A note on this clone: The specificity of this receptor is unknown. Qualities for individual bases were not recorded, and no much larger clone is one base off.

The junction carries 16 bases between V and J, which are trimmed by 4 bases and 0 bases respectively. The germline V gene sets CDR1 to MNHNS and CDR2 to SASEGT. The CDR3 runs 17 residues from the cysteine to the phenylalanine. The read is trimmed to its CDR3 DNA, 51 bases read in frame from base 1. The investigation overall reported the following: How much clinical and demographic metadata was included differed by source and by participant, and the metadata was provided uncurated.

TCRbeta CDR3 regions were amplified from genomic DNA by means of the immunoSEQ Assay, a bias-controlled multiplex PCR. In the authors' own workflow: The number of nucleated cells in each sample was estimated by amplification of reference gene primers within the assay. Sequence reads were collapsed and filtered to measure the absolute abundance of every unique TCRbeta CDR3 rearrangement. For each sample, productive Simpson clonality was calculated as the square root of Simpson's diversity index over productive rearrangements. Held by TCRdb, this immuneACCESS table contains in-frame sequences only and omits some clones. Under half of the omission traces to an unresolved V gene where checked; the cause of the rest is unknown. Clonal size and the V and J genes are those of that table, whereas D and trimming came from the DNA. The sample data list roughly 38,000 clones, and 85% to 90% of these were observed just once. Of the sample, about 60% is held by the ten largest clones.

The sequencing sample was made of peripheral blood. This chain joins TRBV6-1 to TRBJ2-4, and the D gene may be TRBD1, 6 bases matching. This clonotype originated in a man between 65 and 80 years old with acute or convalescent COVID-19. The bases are TGTGCCAGCAGTGCAGCGCCAGGGGTGGTAGCCAAAAACATTCAGTACTTC. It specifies CASSAAPGVVAKNIQYF.